This T cell receptor beta chain appears in the sequencing data of a study of shared clonotypes between healthy human individuals. Overall study findings and caveats: Rarefaction showed sorted-subset sequencing was incomplete despite large depth. All-four-donor shared clonotypes had higher generation probabilities than non-shared clonotypes did. Generally, naive subsets (rather than memory subsets) showed larger estimated richness.

TCRdb keeps only in-frame clones here, not all; method: immunoSEQ multiplex PCR. The sample includes 2 million to 2.5 million clones, roughly 90% of them seen just once. Both subsets, CD45RA+ naive and CD45RA-negative memory, were split from the CD4+ cells. As regards this clone: Antigen specificity is unknown.

This clonotype was obtained from a man between 18 and 29 years old in good health. Some clones in this sample may be carry-over from other donors' samples. The sequenced sample consisted of naive CD4+ T cells from PBMCs. Indicated subset: CD45RA+ positively selected.

CDR3 DNA: TGCGCCAGCAGCCAAGATCAGGGAGCGGGCATCAATGAGCAGTTCTTC. Translation gives CASSQDQGAGINEQFF. This chain connects TRBV4-3 to TRBJ2-1; D perhaps matches TRBD2 (6 bases). The germline V gene encodes CDR1 LGHNA and CDR2 YSLEER. The length of the CDR3 is 16 residues. V lost 0 bases and J lost 6, with 15 bases in between.